Included here is one T cell receptor (beta chain) sequence, with context. The CDR3 is 14 amino acids. The V and J ends lost 5 bases and 6 bases, in that order; junction bases with no gene match: 6. CDR1 and CDR2 (germline): SGDLS, YYNGEE. This entry is derived from a study of blood T cell repertoires in COVID-19. Per the authors' pipeline: By means of reference gene primer amplification, nucleated cell counts were estimated. The data were produced by immunoSEQ multiplex PCR, yet TCRdb's version contains in-frame clones alone and is incomplete. V, J and clone size were drawn from that table, and D and trimming were deduced from the DNA. Here the sample spans some 200,000 clones, 87% being singletons.

Source material: peripheral blood. This rearrangement joins TRBV9 to TRBJ2-1; 9 bases match TRBD1. This receptor was identified in a woman under 30 who had recovered from COVID-19. The CDR3 sequence: CASSGQGSGNEQFF. CDR3 nucleotides: TGTGCCAGCAGTGGACAGGGGTCGGGCAATGAGCAGTTCTTC.